A selection of T cell receptor beta chains follows, all from one sample in a study of shared clonotypes between healthy human individuals. Only in-frame clones appear in the TCRdb table, and some are missing; sequencing was by immunoSEQ multiplex PCR. The sample records a few million clones, under 95% being singletons. The source material was naive CD4+ T cells from PBMCs. All receptors derive from a man aged 18 to 30 in good health. Some clones in this sample may be carry-over from other donors' samples. Both conserved end residues are part of each CDR3. The D gene is left open where the match is weak. Clone size is shown for a subset of rows, as once, few, many or a class of expanded clone.

J: TRBJ2-5
D: NA
size: NA
V: TRBV10-3
CDR3: CAISEAREQYF
DNA: TGTGCCATCAGTGAAGCGAGGGAGCAGTACTTC

J: TRBJ1-1
D: NA
size: NA
V: TRBV5-4
CDR3: CASSFGGGLRNTEAFF
DNA: TGTGCCAGCAGCTTCGGGGGAGGTTTGAGGAACACTGAAGCTTTCTTT

J: TRBJ2-5
D: TRBD2
size: NA
V: TRBV28
CDR3: CASRGGVETQYF
DNA: TGTGCCAGCCGCGGGGGGGTAGAGACCCAGTACTTC

J: TRBJ2-7
D: NA
size: NA
V: TRBV10-2
CDR3: CASSEGLLGQYF
DNA: TGCGCCAGCAGTGAGGGGCTTCTTGGGCAGTACTTC

J: TRBJ2-7
D: NA
size: NA
V: TRBV6-1
CDR3: CASSVGTASSYEQYF
DNA: TGTGCCAGCAGTGTAGGGACGGCGAGCTCCTACGAGCAGTACTTC

J: TRBJ2-3
D: NA
size: NA
V: TRBV10-2
CDR3: CASSEGYILDTQYF
DNA: TGCGCCAGCAGTGAGGGCTATATTTTAGATACGCAGTATTTT

J: TRBJ1-1
D: NA
size: NA
V: TRBV2
CDR3: CASSVETMNTEAFF
DNA: TGTGCCAGCAGTGTAGAGACTATGAACACTGAAGCTTTCTTT

J: TRBJ2-1
D: NA
size: NA
V: TRBV7-6
CDR3: CASSPPGGVEQFF
DNA: TGTGCCAGCAGCCCCCCCGGGGGAGTTGAGCAGTTCTTC

J: TRBJ1-1
D: NA
size: NA
V: TRBV6-5
CDR3: CASRPRQVLNTEAFF
DNA: TGTGCCAGCAGACCGAGACAGGTCCTGAACACTGAAGCTTTCTTT

J: TRBJ2-3
D: TRBD2
size: NA
V: TRBV18
CDR3: CASSLAGAGPDTQYF
DNA: TGTGCCAGCTCCCTAGCGGGAGCTGGTCCAGATACGCAGTATTTT

J: TRBJ2-1
D: NA
size: NA
V: TRBV29-1
CDR3: CSGDGGWDNEQFF
DNA: TGCAGCGGAGACGGCGGTTGGGACAATGAGCAGTTCTTC

J: TRBJ2-3
D: NA
size: NA
V: TRBV30
CDR3: CAWSLFGPDTQYF
DNA: TGTGCCTGGAGCCTATTTGGCCCAGATACGCAGTATTTT

J: TRBJ2-1
D: NA
size: NA
V: TRBV29-1
CDR3: CSVGGGNNEQFF
DNA: TGCAGCGTTGGTGGGGGGAACAATGAGCAGTTCTTC

J: TRBJ2-1
D: TRBD2
size: NA
V: TRBV7-3
CDR3: CASSPGLAAYNEQFF
DNA: TGTGCCAGCAGCCCCGGACTAGCAGCGTACAATGAGCAGTTCTTC

J: TRBJ1-1
D: NA
size: NA
V: TRBV7-8
CDR3: CASSQNRESEAFF
DNA: TGTGCCAGCAGCCAAAACAGGGAATCGGAAGCTTTCTTT

J: TRBJ2-7
D: NA
size: NA
V: TRBV5-1
CDR3: CASSLSTNRANEQYF
DNA: TGCGCCAGCAGCCTAAGTACGAACAGGGCGAACGAGCAGTACTTC

J: TRBJ2-5
D: TRBD1
size: NA
V: TRBV5-6
CDR3: CASSSLTGGEETQYF
DNA: TGTGCCAGCAGCTCACTGACAGGGGGCGAAGAGACCCAGTACTTC

J: TRBJ1-1
D: TRBD1
size: NA
V: TRBV5-8
CDR3: CASRLPGTGGTEAFF
DNA: TGTGCCAGCAGGTTACCCGGGACAGGGGGCACTGAAGCTTTCTTT

J: TRBJ1-5
D: TRBD1
size: NA
V: TRBV18
CDR3: CASSPIVGTGKDQPQHF
DNA: TGTGCCAGCTCACCAATTGTCGGGACAGGGAAGGATCAGCCCCAGCATTTT

J: TRBJ1-1
D: NA
size: NA
V: TRBV18
CDR3: CASSPEQGRGAFF
DNA: TGTGCCAGCTCACCAGAGCAGGGTCGGGGAGCTTTCTTT

J: TRBJ2-7
D: NA
size: NA
V: TRBV28
CDR3: CATSNVLEQYF
DNA: TGTGCCACCTCCAACGTCCTCGAGCAGTACTTC

J: TRBJ1-1
D: NA
size: NA
V: TRBV7-9
CDR3: CASSLISSLGSQAFF
DNA: TGTGCCAGCAGCTTAATTTCTTCTCTCGGGAGTCAAGCTTTCTTT

J: TRBJ2-7
D: NA
size: NA
V: TRBV5-1
CDR3: CASRVGASSYEQYF
DNA: TGCGCCAGCAGGGTGGGGGCGAGCTCCTACGAGCAGTACTTC

J: TRBJ1-1
D: NA
size: few
V: TRBV9
CDR3: CASSVAAMNTEAFF
DNA: TGTGCCAGCAGCGTAGCAGCTATGAACACTGAAGCTTTCTTT

J: TRBJ2-7
D: TRBD1
size: NA
V: TRBV7-9
CDR3: CASSLGDRVPYEQYF
DNA: TGTGCCAGCAGCTTAGGGGACAGGGTACCCTACGAGCAGTACTTC

J: TRBJ1-3
D: TRBD1
size: NA
V: TRBV7-2
CDR3: CASSRQGAGNTIYF
DNA: TGTGCCAGCAGCAGACAGGGGGCTGGAAACACCATATATTTT

J: TRBJ1-6
D: TRBD1
size: NA
V: TRBV25-1
CDR3: CASSAPRTGPPNSPLHF
DNA: TGTGCCAGCAGTGCCCCTCGGACAGGGCCTCCGAATTCACCCCTCCACTTT

J: TRBJ1-1
D: TRBD1
size: NA
V: TRBV18
CDR3: CASSPTGTVAFRTEAFF
DNA: TGTGCCAGCTCACCAACCGGGACAGTCGCCTTTCGCACTGAAGCTTTCTTT

J: TRBJ2-1
D: NA
size: NA
V: TRBV7-2
CDR3: CASNLEGPIQQFF
DNA: TGTGCCAGCAACTTAGAGGGTCCCATTCAGCAGTTCTTC

J: TRBJ2-2
D: NA
size: NA
V: TRBV5-1
CDR3: CASGRSPTGELFF
DNA: TGCGCCAGCGGAAGGAGTCCCACCGGGGAGCTGTTTTTT

J: TRBJ2-5
D: NA
size: NA
V: TRBV6-1
CDR3: CASSEARGGKETQYF
DNA: TGTGCCAGCAGTGAAGCCAGGGGGGGGAAAGAGACCCAGTACTTC

J: TRBJ2-7
D: NA
size: NA
V: TRBV6-5
CDR3: CASRSGGGPEQYF
DNA: TGTGCCAGCAGAAGCGGTGGGGGTCCCGAGCAGTACTTC

J: TRBJ2-3
D: NA
size: NA
V: TRBV5-4
CDR3: CASSRAVDTQYF
DNA: TGTGCCAGCAGCCGGGCCGTGGATACGCAGTATTTT

J: TRBJ2-3
D: TRBD2
size: NA
V: TRBV28
CDR3: CASSPVGLASDTQYF
DNA: TGTGCCAGCAGCCCGGTGGGACTAGCGTCAGATACGCAGTATTTT

J: TRBJ1-3
D: NA
size: NA
V: TRBV7-8
CDR3: CASSTGILSGNTIYF
DNA: TGTGCCAGCAGCACCGGGATTCTCTCTGGAAACACCATATATTTT

J: TRBJ2-7
D: TRBD1
size: NA
V: TRBV5-4
CDR3: CASSLRGTAPYEQYF
DNA: TGTGCCAGCAGCTTGAGGGGGACAGCCCCCTACGAGCAGTACTTC

J: TRBJ2-6
D: TRBD1
size: NA
V: TRBV4-1
CDR3: CASSQASFGTGASGANVLTF
DNA: TGCGCCAGCAGCCAAGCTTCCTTCGGGACAGGGGCCTCTGGGGCCAACGTCCTGACTTTC